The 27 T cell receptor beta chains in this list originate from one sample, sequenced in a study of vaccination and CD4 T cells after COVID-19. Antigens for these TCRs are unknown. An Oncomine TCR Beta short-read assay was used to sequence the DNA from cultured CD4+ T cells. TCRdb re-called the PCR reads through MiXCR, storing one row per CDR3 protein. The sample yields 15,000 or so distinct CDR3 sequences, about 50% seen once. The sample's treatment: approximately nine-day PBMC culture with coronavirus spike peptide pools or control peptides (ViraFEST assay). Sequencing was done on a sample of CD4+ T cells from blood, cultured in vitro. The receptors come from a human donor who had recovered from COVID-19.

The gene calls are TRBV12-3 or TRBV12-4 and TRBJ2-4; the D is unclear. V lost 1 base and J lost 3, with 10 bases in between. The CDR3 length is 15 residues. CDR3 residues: CASSLGRPGKNIQYF. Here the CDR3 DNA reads TGTGCCAGCAGTTTAGGACGGCCTGGCAAAAACATTCAGTACTTC.

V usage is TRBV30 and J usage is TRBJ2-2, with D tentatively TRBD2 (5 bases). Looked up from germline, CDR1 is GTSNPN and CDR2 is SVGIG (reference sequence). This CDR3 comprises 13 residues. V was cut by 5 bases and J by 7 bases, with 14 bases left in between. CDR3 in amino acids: CAWAPFAGGELFF. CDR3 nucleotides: TGTGCCTGGGCCCCGTTCGCGGGCGGGGAGCTGTTTTTT.

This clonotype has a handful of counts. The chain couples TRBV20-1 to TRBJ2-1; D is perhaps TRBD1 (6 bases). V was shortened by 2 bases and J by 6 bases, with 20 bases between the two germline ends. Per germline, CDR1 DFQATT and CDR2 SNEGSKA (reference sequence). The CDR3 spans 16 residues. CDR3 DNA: TGCAGTGCTAGATATAGCGTGGGGGCCCTCATCAATGAGCAGTTCTTC. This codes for CSARYSVGALINEQFF.

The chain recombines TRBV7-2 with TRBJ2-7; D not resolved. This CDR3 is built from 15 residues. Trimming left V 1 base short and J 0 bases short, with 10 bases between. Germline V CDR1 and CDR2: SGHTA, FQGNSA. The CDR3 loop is CASSLGLGSSYEQYF. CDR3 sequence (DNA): TGTGCCAGCAGCTTAGGGCTGGGTAGCTCCTACGAGCAGTACTTC. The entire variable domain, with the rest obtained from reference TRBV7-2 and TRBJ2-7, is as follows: GAGVSQSPSNKVTEKGKDVELRCDPISGHTALYWYRQSLGQGLEFLIYFQGNSAPDKSGLPSDRFSAERTGGSVSTLTIQRTQQEDSAVYLCASSLGLGSSYEQYFGPGTRLTVT.

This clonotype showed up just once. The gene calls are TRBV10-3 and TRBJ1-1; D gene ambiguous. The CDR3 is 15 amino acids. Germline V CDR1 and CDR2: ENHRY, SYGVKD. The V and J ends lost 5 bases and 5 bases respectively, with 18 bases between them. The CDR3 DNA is TGTGCCATCAGTCGTGCGGAGCTCGGGATAACTGAAGCTTTCTTT. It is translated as CAISRAELGITEAFF.

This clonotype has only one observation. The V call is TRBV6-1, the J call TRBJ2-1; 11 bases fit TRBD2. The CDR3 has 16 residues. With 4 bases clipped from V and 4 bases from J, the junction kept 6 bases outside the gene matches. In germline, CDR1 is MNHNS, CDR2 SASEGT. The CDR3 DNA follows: TGTGCCAGCAGTGTTTGGACTAGCGGGCTGTACAATGAGCAGTTCTTC. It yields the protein CASSVWTSGLYNEQFF.

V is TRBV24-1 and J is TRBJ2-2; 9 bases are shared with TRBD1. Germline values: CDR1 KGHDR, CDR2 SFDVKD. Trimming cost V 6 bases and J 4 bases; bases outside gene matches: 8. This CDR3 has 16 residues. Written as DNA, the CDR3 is TGTGCCACCAGTAGCACCGGGACAGGGACCACCGGGGAGCTGTTTTTT. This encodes CATSSTGTGTTGELFF.

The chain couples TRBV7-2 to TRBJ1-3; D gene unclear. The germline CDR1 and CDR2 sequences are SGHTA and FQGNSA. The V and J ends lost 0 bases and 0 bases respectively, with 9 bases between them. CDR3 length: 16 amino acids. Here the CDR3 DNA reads TGTGCCAGCAGCTTAGCGAGGCCGACCTCTGGAAACACCATATATTTT. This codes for CASSLARPTSGNTIYF.

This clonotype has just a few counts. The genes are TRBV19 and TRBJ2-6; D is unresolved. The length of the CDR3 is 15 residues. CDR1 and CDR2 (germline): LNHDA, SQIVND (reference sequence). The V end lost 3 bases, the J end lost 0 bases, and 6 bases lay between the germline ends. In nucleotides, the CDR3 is TGTGCCAGTAGTATTAACTTCTCTGGGGCCAACGTCCTGACTTTC. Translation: CASSINFSGANVLTF.

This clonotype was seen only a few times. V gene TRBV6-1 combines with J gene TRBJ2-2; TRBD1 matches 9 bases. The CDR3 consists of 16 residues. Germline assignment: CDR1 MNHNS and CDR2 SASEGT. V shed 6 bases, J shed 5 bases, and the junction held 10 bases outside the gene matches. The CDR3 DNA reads TGTGCCAGCAGCCTTGGGGGGACAGGGAAAACCGGGGAGCTGTTTTTT. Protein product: CASSLGGTGKTGELFF.

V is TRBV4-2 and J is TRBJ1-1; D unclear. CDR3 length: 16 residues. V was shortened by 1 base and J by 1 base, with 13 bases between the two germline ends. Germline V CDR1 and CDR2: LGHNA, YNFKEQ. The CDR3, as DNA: TGTGCCAGCAGCCAAGGAACTAGGGCGGGGAACACTGAAGCTTTCTTT. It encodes CASSQGTRAGNTEAFF.

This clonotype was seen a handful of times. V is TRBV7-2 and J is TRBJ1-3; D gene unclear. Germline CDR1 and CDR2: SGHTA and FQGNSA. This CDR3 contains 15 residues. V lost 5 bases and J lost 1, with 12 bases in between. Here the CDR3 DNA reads TGTGCCAGCAGCCCCGTCAGGTTATCTGGAAACACCATATATTTT. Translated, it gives CASSPVRLSGNTIYF.

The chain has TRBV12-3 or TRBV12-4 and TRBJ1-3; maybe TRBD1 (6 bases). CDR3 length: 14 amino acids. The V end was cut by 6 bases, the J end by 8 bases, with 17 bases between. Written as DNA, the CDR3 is TGTGCCAGCAGGCCCCCTAGACAGGTGGACACCATATATTTT. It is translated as CASRPPRQVDTIYF.

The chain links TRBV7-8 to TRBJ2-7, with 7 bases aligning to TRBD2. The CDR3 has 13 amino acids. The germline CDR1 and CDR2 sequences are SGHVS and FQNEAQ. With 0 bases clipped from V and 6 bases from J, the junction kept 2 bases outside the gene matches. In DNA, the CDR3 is TGTGCCAGCAGCTTAGCGGGAGGGGTCGAGCAGTACTTC. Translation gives CASSLAGGVEQYF.

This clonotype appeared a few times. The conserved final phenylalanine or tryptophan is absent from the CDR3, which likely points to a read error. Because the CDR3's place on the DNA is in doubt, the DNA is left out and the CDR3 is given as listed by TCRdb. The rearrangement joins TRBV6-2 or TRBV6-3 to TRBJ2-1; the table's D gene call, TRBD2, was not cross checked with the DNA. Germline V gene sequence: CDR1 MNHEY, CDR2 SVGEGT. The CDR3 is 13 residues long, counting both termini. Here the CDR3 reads CASSPAPGLRSRL.

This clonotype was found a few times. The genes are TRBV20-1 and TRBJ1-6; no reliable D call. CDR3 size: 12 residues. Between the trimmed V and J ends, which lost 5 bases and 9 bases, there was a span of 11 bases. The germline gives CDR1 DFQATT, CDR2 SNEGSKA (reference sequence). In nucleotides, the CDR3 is TGCAGTGCTGCCCCGGATGGTTCACCCCTCCACTTT. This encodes CSAAPDGSPLHF.

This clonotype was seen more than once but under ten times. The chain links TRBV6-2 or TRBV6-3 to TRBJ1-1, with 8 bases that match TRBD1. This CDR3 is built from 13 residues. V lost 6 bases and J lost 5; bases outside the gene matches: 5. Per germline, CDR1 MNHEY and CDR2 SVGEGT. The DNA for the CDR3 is TGTGCCAGCAGGCAGGGGGCTAGAACTGAAGCTTTCTTT. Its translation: CASRQGARTEAFF.

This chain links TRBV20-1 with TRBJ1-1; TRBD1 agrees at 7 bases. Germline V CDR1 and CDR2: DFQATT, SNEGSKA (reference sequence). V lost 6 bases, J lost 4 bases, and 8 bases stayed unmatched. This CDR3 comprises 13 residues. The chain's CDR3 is CSAETGIGTEAFF. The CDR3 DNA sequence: TGCAGTGCCGAGACAGGGATTGGCACTGAAGCTTTCTTT.

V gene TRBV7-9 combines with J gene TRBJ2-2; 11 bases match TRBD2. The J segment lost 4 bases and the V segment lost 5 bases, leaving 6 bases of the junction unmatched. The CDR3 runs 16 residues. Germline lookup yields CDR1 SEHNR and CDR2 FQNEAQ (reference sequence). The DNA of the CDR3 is TGTGCCAGCAGCCGATCTAGCGGGGGGAGCACCGGGGAGCTGTTTTTT. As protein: CASSRSSGGSTGELFF.

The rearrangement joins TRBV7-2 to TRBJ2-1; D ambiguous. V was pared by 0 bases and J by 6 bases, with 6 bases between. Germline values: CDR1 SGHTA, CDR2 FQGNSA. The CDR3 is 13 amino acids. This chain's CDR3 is CASSLAGLNEQFF. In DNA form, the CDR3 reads TGTGCCAGCAGCTTAGCAGGGCTCAATGAGCAGTTCTTC.

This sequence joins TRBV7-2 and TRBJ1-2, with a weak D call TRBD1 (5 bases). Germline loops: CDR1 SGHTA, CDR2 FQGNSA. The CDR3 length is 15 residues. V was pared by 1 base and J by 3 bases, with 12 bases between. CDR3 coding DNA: TGTGCCAGCAGCTTAGTGGCGGGGCCGGACTATGGCTACACCTTC. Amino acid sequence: CASSLVAGPDYGYTF.

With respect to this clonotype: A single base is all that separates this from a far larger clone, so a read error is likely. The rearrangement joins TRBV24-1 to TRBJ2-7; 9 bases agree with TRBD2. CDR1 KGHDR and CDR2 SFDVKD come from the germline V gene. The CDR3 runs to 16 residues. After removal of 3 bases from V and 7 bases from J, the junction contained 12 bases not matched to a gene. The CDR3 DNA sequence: TGTGCCACCAGTGATCCTAGCGGGAACTCCTACAATGAGCAGTACTTC. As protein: CATSDPSGNSYNEQYF.

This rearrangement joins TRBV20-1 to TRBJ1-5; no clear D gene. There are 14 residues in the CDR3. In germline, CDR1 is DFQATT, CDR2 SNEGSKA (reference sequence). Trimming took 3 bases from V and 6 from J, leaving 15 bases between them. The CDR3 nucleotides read TGCAGTGCTAGTAAGGGTATCGGAGTTCAGCCCCAGCATTTT. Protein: CSASKGIGVQPQHF.

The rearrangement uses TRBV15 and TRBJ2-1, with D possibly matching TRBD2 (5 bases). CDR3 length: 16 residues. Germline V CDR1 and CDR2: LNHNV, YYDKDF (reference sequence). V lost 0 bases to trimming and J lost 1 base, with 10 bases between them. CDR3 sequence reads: CATSRDPPGSYNEQFF. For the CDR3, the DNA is TGTGCCACCAGCAGAGATCCGCCGGGATCCTACAATGAGCAGTTCTTC.

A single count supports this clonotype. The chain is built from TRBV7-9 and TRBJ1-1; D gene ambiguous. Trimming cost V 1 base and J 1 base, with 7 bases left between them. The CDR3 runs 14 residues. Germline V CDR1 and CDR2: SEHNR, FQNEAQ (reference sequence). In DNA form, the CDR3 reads TGTGCCAGCAGCTTAGGGGCCTGGAACACTGAAGCTTTCTTT. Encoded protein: CASSLGAWNTEAFF.

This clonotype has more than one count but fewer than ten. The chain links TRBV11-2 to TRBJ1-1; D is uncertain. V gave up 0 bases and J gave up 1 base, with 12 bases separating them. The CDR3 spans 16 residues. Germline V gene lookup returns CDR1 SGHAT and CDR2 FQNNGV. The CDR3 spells CASSLEGWASNTEAFF. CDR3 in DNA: TGTGCCAGCAGCTTAGAAGGGTGGGCCTCGAACACTGAAGCTTTCTTT.

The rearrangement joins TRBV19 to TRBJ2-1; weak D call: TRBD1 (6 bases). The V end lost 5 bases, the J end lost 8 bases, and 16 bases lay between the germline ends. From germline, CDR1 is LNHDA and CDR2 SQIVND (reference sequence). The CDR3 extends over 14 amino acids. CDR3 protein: CASSPRGRGYEQFF. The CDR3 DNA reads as TGTGCCAGTAGTCCCCGAGGCAGGGGATATGAGCAGTTCTTC.